The next 9 T cell receptor beta chains were all read from a single sample in a study of identifying expanded T cells in peripheral blood. Only in-frame clones appear in the TCRdb table, and some are missing; sequencing was by immunoSEQ multiplex PCR. The table has about 86,000 clones, more than 75% seen once. The specimen was blood. Receptors originate from a person between 18 and 75 years old in good health.

The chain has TRBV29-1 and TRBJ2-7, with 9 positions matching TRBD1. CDR1 and CDR2 from the germline V gene are SQVTM and ANQGSEA. CDR3 length equals 11 residues. The J segment lost 5 bases and the V segment lost 7 bases, leaving 3 bases of the junction unmatched. CDR3 coding DNA: TGCAGCGGTGGACAGGGGAACGAGCAGTACTTC. The encoded protein is CSGGQGNEQYF.

V is TRBV9 and J is TRBJ1-2, with D tentatively TRBD1 (6 bases). Trimming cost V 4 bases and J 3 bases, with 10 bases left between them. CDR3 length equals 13 residues. The germline gives CDR1 SGDLS, CDR2 YYNGEE. As DNA, the CDR3 is TGTGCCAGCAGCCCCGGGACATACTATGGCTACACCTTC. Translated, it gives CASSPGTYYGYTF. The full variable domain, completed using reference TRBV9 and TRBJ1-2, is DSGVTQTPKHLITATGQRVTLRCSPRSGDLSVYWYQQSLDQGLQFLIQYYNGEERAKGNILERFSAQQFPDLHSELNLSSLELGDSALYFCASSPGTYYGYTFGSGTRLTVV.

This chain links TRBV10-3 with TRBJ1-5; D gene uncertain. Germline CDR1 and CDR2: ENHRY and SYGVKD. Between the trimmed V and J ends, which lost 0 bases and 6 bases, there was a span of 9 bases. This CDR3 is 14 amino acids long. CDR3 nucleotide sequence: TGTGCCATCAGTGAGTCCAGCCTGGGTCAGCCCCAGCATTTT. Its protein is CAISESSLGQPQHF.

This clone occurred a few times. V and J are TRBV6-1 and TRBJ2-7; TRBD2 matches at 7 bases. This CDR3 is 13 amino acids long. Germline lookup yields CDR1 MNHNS and CDR2 SASEGT. J was trimmed by 4 bases and V by 6 bases; bases with no gene match: 6. The CDR3 coding sequence is TGTGCCAGCAGGTCGGGGGGAGGGTACGAGCAGTACTTC. This sequence encodes CASRSGGGYEQYF.

The chain is built from TRBV11-2 and TRBJ2-1; 12 bases are shared with TRBD2. CDR3 size: 17 residues. Germline loops: CDR1 SGHAT, CDR2 FQNNGV. Losses at the gene ends were 0 bases for V and 8 bases for J; bases not matched to a gene: 8. This chain's CDR3 is CASSLDLLAGGIDEQFF. The CDR3, as DNA: TGTGCCAGCAGCTTAGACCTACTAGCGGGGGGTATCGATGAGCAGTTCTTC.

The V call is TRBV9, the J call TRBJ1-1; D may be TRBD1 (5 bases). Germline-derived CDR1 and CDR2 are SGDLS and YYNGEE. The length of the CDR3 is 13 residues. Trimming shortened V by 3 bases and J by 5 bases, and 11 bases separated the two germline ends. The CDR3 nucleotides are TGTGCCAGCAGCGCACCAGGGAGAACTGAAGCTTTCTTT. The encoded protein is CASSAPGRTEAFF.

The chain has TRBV25-1 and TRBJ2-7, with TRBD1 as a possible D gene (6 bases). The CDR3 has 14 amino acids. CDR1 is MGHDK and CDR2 is SYGVNS in the germline V gene. V was trimmed by 7 bases and J by 5 bases, leaving 18 bases between them. The chain's CDR3 is CASTRAGVRDEQYF. The CDR3, as DNA: TGTGCCAGCACCCGAGCAGGGGTAAGGGACGAGCAGTACTTC.

The V call is TRBV9, the J call TRBJ2-7; the match to TRBD1 covers 9 bases. This CDR3 is built from 15 residues. Germline trimming cut 0 bases from V and 3 bases from J; bases unmatched to any gene: 4. Germline CDR1 and CDR2: SGDLS and YYNGEE. This chain's CDR3 is CASSVGRDRVYEQYF. Here the CDR3 DNA reads TGTGCCAGCAGCGTAGGAAGGGACAGGGTCTACGAGCAGTACTTC.

The rearrangement links TRBV6-5 to TRBJ1-1; the D gene is possibly TRBD1 (6 bases). This CDR3 has 15 amino acids. The germline V and J ends were trimmed by 7 bases and 4 bases, with 19 bases remaining between them. Per the germline V gene, CDR1 is MNHEY and CDR2 is SVGAGI. The CDR3 DNA reads as TGTGCCAGCAACCCTCGGGGGCTAAGGGGCACTGAAGCTTTCTTT. It specifies CASNPRGLRGTEAFF.